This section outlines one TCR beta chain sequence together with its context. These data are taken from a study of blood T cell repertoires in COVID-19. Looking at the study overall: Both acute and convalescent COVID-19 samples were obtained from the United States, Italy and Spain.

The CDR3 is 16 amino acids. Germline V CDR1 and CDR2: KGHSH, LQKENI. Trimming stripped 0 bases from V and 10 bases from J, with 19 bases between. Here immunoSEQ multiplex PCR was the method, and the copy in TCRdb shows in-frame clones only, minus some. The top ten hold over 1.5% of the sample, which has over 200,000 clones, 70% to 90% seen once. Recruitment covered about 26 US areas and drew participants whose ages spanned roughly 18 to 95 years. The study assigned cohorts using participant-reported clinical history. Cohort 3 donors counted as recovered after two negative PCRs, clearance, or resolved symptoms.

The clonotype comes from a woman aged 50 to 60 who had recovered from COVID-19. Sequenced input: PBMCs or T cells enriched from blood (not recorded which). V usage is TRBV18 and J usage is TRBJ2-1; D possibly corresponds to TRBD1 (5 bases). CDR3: CASSPPSGFGGAEQFF. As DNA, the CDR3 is TGTGCCAGCTCACCACCGTCAGGGTTCGGTGGGGCCGAGCAGTTCTTC.